These 12 T cell receptor beta chains share one sample of origin, sequenced in a study of control samples from healthy donors and cancer patients. Libraries were prepared by immunoSEQ multiplex PCR; TCRdb keeps only in-frame clonotypes and omits some of them. The sample has 95,000 to 100,000 clones; roughly 90% are singletons. Sequenced: blood. All receptors come from a man under 40 in good health.

The V and J genes are TRBV5-1 and TRBJ2-5, with 7 bases aligning to TRBD1. V shed 4 bases, J shed 4 bases, and the junction held 4 bases outside the gene matches. Germline V gene data show CDR1 as SGHRS and CDR2 as YFSETQ. This CDR3 has 13 residues. DNA for the CDR3: TGCGCCAGCAGCCGCGACAGGGCAGAGACCCAGTACTTC. Translating it yields CASSRDRAETQYF. The whole variable domain, remainder taken from reference TRBV5-1 and TRBJ2-5, is KAGVTQTPRYLIKTRGQQVTLSCSPISGHRSVSWYQQTPGQGLQFLFEYFSETQRNKGNFPGRFSGRQFSNSRSEMNVSTLELGDSALYLCASSRDRAETQYFGPGTRLLVL.

The rearrangement uses TRBV5-8 and TRBJ1-5; D might be TRBD1 (5 bases). V lost 3 bases and J 7 bases, leaving 14 bases between the germline ends. The CDR3 is made up of 14 amino acids. Germline V gene sequence: CDR1 SGHTS, CDR2 YDEGEE. In nucleotides, the CDR3 is TGTGCCAGCAGCTCATGGGGGAGCGGGCAGCCCCAGCATTTT. This translates into CASSSWGSGQPQHF.

The rearrangement joins TRBV23-1 to TRBJ1-5; the D is unclear. TRBV23-1 belongs to the ORF category, with a function that is uncertain. The CDR3 contains 14 residues. V lost 0 bases to trimming and J lost 2 bases, with 5 bases between them. The CDR3 nucleotides read TGCGCCAGCAGTCAATCTCGGCGCAATCAGCCCCAGCATTTT. Translation gives CASSQSRRNQPQHF.

The chain is built from TRBV5-4 and TRBJ1-1; D is possibly TRBD1 (5 bases). The germline CDR1 and CDR2 sequences are SGHNT and YYREEE (reference sequence). The CDR3 runs 16 residues. The V and J ends lost 4 bases and 1 base respectively, with 17 bases between them. This CDR3 is CASSPATGHPNTEAFF. Written as DNA, the CDR3 is TGTGCCAGCAGCCCGGCGACCGGACACCCGAACACTGAAGCTTTCTTT.

The chain couples TRBV5-1 to TRBJ2-3, with no clear D. The CDR3 runs 15 residues. V lost 4 bases, J lost 6 bases, and 18 bases lay in between. Germline lookup yields CDR1 SGHRS and CDR2 YFSETQ. The CDR3 loop reads CASSPGVGWQDTQYF. DNA for the CDR3: TGCGCCAGCAGCCCGGGTGTTGGTTGGCAGGATACGCAGTATTTT.

V gene TRBV27 combines with J gene TRBJ2-2; tentatively, D is TRBD2 (5 bases). Trimming cost V 3 bases and J 0 bases, with 8 bases left between them. The CDR3 loop spans 15 amino acids. Looked up from germline, CDR1 is MNHEY and CDR2 is SMNVEV (reference sequence). The CDR3: CASSFTGTNTGELFF. In DNA form, the CDR3 reads TGTGCCAGCAGTTTTACGGGGACGAACACCGGGGAGCTGTTTTTT.

V gene TRBV5-1 combines with J gene TRBJ1-3; no reliable D call. CDR1 and CDR2 from the germline V gene are SGHRS and YFSETQ. V was pared by 4 bases and J by 3 bases, with 11 bases between. CDR3 length: 14 amino acids. This chain's CDR3 is CASSPNLVGNTIYF. In DNA, the CDR3 is TGCGCCAGCAGCCCCAATTTGGTTGGAAACACCATATATTTT.

The genes are TRBV9 and TRBJ1-1, with D possibly TRBD1 on 5 matching bases. Germline lookup yields CDR1 SGDLS and CDR2 YYNGEE. The V end was cut by 2 bases, the J end by 1 base, with 12 bases between. The CDR3 is 15 residues long. CDR3 DNA: TGTGCCAGCAGCGTGCAGACAGCCCCGAACACTGAAGCTTTCTTT. Its translation is CASSVQTAPNTEAFF.

This rearrangement joins TRBV5-1 to TRBJ2-7; either TRBD1 or TRBD2 may fit D (5 bases each). The V gene's germline CDR1 is SGHRS and CDR2 YFSETQ. The CDR3 contains 13 residues. V was clipped by 7 bases and J by 3 bases, with 14 bases between them. Here the CDR3 DNA reads TGCGCCAGCGGGGAGCCCGACAGCTACGAGCAGTACTTC. Protein sequence: CASGEPDSYEQYF.

The chain links TRBV18 to TRBJ1-1; no definite D call. Deletions cut 3 bases from V and 5 bases from J, with 16 bases between. The CDR3 spans 15 residues. In germline, CDR1 is KGHSH, CDR2 LQKENI. The CDR3 DNA is TGTGCCAGCTCACCGTTAATCAGAGATAAGACTGAAGCTTTCTTT. Its translation is CASSPLIRDKTEAFF. Drawing the rest from reference TRBV18 and TRBJ1-1, the complete variable domain is NAGVMQNPRHLVRRRGQEARLRCSPMKGHSHVYWYRQLPEEGLKFMVYLQKENIIDESGMPKERFSAEFPKEGPSILRIQQVVRGDSAAYFCASSPLIRDKTEAFFGQGTRLTVV.

This chain joins TRBV7-9 and TRBJ2-5; a weak D match, TRBD1 (5 bases). CDR3 length: 13 residues. Germline V gene data show CDR1 as SEHNR and CDR2 as FQNEAQ (reference sequence). With 5 bases removed from V and 7 bases from J, the gap between germline ends came to 14 bases. The CDR3 DNA reads TGTGCCAGCAGCCTGACAGCTCGAGGGACCCAGTACTTC. Its translation: CASSLTARGTQYF.

The J gene is TRBJ2-2, the V gene TRBV4-1; a weak D match, TRBD1 (7 bases). V dropped 1 base and J dropped 1 base, with 19 bases sitting between them. Germline lookup yields CDR1 MGHRA and CDR2 YSYEKL. The CDR3 length is 19 residues. The CDR3 DNA reads TGCGCCAGCAGCCAAGGACCAGGGGGGACCTTCTGGAACACCGGGGAGCTGTTTTTT. This encodes CASSQGPGGTFWNTGELFF.